Described below is a single T cell receptor (beta chain) sequence and its context. Just one base apart from a much larger clone, this may be a read error. These data come from a study of blood T cells in healthy people across ages. Germline trimming cut 6 bases from V and 9 bases from J; bases unmatched to any gene: 10. The CDR3 has 16 amino acids. Germline values: CDR1 MNHEY, CDR2 SVGAGI. A second PCR of roughly 7 to 11 cycles used a sample-barcoded 5' primer and a J-beta primer mix. From the 5' RACE reads, TCRdb called clonotypes with MiXCR, one entry per CDR3 protein. The profile shows about 580,000 distinct CDR3 sequences, around half of them singletons. Total RNA extraction produced at least 5.5 micrograms (per sample) for the study.

Sequenced input: blood. This chain connects TRBV6-5 to TRBJ1-6; 11 bases agree with TRBD1. The source of this sequence is an elderly man in good health. The CDR3 DNA reads as TGTGCCAGCAGCTGGACAGGGGGCTTCGATAGTTCACCCCTCCACTTT. It translates to CASSWTGGFDSSPLHF.